A single T cell receptor (beta chain) is shown here with its context. Its specificity is unknown. This specimen comes from a study of cytomegalovirus exposure and HLA in healthy donors. Study-level findings and limits: Across donors, most TCRs were seen rarely, yet some public ones were widespread.

Vbeta (60) and Jbeta (13) primers were used in the PCR. This table comes from immunoSEQ multiplex PCR, and its TCRdb copy is limited to in-frame clones, with some not included. The data contain 150,000 to 160,000 clones, 80% of them seen just once; the ten biggest clones take up around 13%. The sequence was collected from a man aged 30-40 years in good health and CMV-seropositive. The source material was PBMCs.

The CDR3 DNA follows: TGTGCCTGGGTTGGGGCGGGGGCCGCCGGGGAGCTGTTTTTT. Amino acids: CAWVGAGAAGELFF. V usage is TRBV30 and J usage is TRBJ2-2; TRBD2 is a possible D gene (7 bases). Germline lookup yields CDR1 GTSNPN and CDR2 SVGIG (reference sequence). Between the trimmed V and J ends, which lost 5 bases and 6 bases, there was a span of 16 bases. The CDR3 has 14 amino acids.